Listed below are T cell receptor beta chains from one sample, sequenced in a study of post-analysis software for immune sequencing data. TCRdb reprocessed the PCR reads with MiXCR, giving one entry per CDR3 protein. This sample carries 800,000 to 950,000 distinct CDR3 sequences, approximately 53% of them seen once, and the ten largest clones take approximately 4.2%. The sequencing input was blood. These receptors were obtained from a girl aged 10-17 years with multiple sclerosis. Each CDR3 is given without its conserved first and last residue. Fields, in order: J gene, V gene, CDR3 protein.

J gene: TRBJ2-5
V gene: TRBV14
CDR3 protein: ASSRSTTPPRPQY

J gene: TRBJ1-1
V gene: TRBV29-1
CDR3 protein: SVNLQDRNTEAF

J gene: NA
V gene: TRBV6-5
CDR3 protein: ASSYGGGPNEQY

J gene: TRBJ1-2
V gene: TRBV29-1
CDR3 protein: SVPGQASYYGYT

J gene: TRBJ1-2
V gene: TRBV5-1
CDR3 protein: ASSPRTGGSDGYT

J gene: TRBJ2-5
V gene: TRBV29-1
CDR3 protein: SVFARGLYETQY

J gene: TRBJ1-5
V gene: TRBV12-3/TRBV12-4
CDR3 protein: VSSMNPAPGDQPQH

J gene: TRBJ2-1
V gene: TRBV4-1
CDR3 protein: ASSQDTRTQF

J gene: TRBJ1-2
V gene: TRBV7-6
CDR3 protein: ASSLGIGQGVFGYGYT

J gene: TRBJ2-7
V gene: TRBV11-2
CDR3 protein: ASSLDQALYEQY

J gene: TRBJ1-5
V gene: TRBV9
CDR3 protein: ASSVASGLDQPQH

J gene: TRBJ2-7
V gene: TRBV6-1
CDR3 protein: ASSEWGTGGLLYEQY

J gene: TRBJ2-7
V gene: TRBV27
CDR3 protein: ASAPASSYEQY

J gene: TRBJ1-6
V gene: TRBV6-5
CDR3 protein: ASSLERVRDSPLH

J gene: TRBJ1-2
V gene: TRBV20-1
CDR3 protein: SATPTGSQSYGYT

J gene: TRBJ2-5
V gene: TRBV7-8
CDR3 protein: AVKWRGPRETQY

J gene: TRBJ2-1
V gene: TRBV3-1
CDR3 protein: ASSQSFEQF

J gene: TRBJ2-4
V gene: TRBV11-2
CDR3 protein: ASSPARGNIQY

J gene: TRBJ2-6
V gene: TRBV13
CDR3 protein: ASSLGPGYGANVLT

J gene: TRBJ2-7
V gene: TRBV7-3
CDR3 protein: ASSLAPAGVGYEQY

J gene: TRBJ2-7
V gene: TRBV20-1
CDR3 protein: SASERAYEQY

J gene: TRBJ1-5
V gene: TRBV9
CDR3 protein: ASSAQGRSNQPQH

J gene: NA
V gene: TRBV5-1
CDR3 protein: ASSFRDRAHEQY